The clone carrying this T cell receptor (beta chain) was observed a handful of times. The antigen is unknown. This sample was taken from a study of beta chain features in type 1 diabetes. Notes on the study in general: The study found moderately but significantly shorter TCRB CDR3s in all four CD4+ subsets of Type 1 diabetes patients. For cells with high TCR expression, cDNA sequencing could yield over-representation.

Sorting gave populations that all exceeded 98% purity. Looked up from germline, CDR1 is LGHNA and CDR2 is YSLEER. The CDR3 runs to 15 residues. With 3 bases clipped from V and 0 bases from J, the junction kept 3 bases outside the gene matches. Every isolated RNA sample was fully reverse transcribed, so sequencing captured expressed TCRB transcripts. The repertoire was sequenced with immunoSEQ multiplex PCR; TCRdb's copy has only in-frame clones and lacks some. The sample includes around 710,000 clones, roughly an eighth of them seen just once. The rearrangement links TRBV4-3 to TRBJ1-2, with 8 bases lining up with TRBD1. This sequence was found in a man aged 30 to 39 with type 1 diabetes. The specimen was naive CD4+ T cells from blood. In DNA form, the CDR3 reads TGCGCCAGCAGCCACGGGACAGGAGCTAACTATGGCTACACCTTC. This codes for CASSHGTGANYGYTF.